The 5 T cell receptor beta chains presented below share a single source sample, sequenced in a study of cytomegalovirus exposure and HLA in healthy donors. Use of 60 Vbeta and 13 Jbeta primers characterized the PCR. Some clones are missing from TCRdb's copy, which holds only in-frame ones; the method was immunoSEQ multiplex PCR. The table records under 100,000 clones, roughly 80% of them present only once. The sequencing sample was made of PBMCs. Receptor source: a human donor in good health.

The rearrangement links TRBV19 to TRBJ2-7, with D tentatively TRBD1 (5 bases). V lost 2 bases to trimming and J lost 3 bases, with 8 bases between them. The CDR3 is 13 residues long. Germline V CDR1 and CDR2: LNHDA, SQIVND (reference sequence). The CDR3 loop reads CASSIQGFYEQYF. DNA for the CDR3: TGTGCCAGTAGTATACAGGGATTCTACGAGCAGTACTTC.

CDR3 sequence: CASSEYGGLRSPLHF. DNA for the CDR3: TGTGCCAGCAGCGAATACGGAGGGTTGAGGTCACCCCTCCACTTT. The J gene is TRBJ1-6, the V gene TRBV9; D gene unclear. Germline V gives CDR1 SGDLS, CDR2 YYNGEE. With 3 bases removed from V and 10 bases from J, the gap between germline ends came to 17 bases. The CDR3 consists of 15 residues.

V and J are TRBV4-3 and TRBJ1-3; the D gene is possibly TRBD1 (6 bases). With 0 bases removed from V and 2 bases from J, the gap between germline ends came to 11 bases. The CDR3 loop spans 16 amino acids. Germline assignment: CDR1 LGHNA and CDR2 YSLEER. CDR3 residues: CASSQDGGGPGNTIYF. As DNA, the CDR3 is TGCGCCAGCAGCCAAGATGGCGGGGGCCCTGGAAACACCATATATTTT.

The V call is TRBV19, the J call TRBJ1-5, with D perhaps TRBD1 (6 bases). The CDR3 has 13 amino acids. CDR1 LNHDA and CDR2 SQIVND come from the germline V gene (reference sequence). Trimming took 5 bases from V and 7 from J, leaving 12 bases between them. Written as DNA, the CDR3 is TGTGCCAGTAGTTCAGGGGTGGAACAGCCCCAGCATTTT. It encodes CASSSGVEQPQHF.

Note on this clone: At one of its ends the junction is not consistent with the germline gene, which may arise from a read error. The chain combines TRBV29-1 with TRBJ1-2; 10 bases fit TRBD1. The CDR3 contains 12 residues. Germline CDR1 and CDR2: SQVTM and ANQGSEA. CDR3 bases: TGCAGCGTCGCCGGGACAGGGGACGGCTACCCCTTC. The encoded protein is CSVAGTGDGYPF.